The 21 T cell receptor beta chains in this list originate from one sample, sequenced in a study of vaccination and CD4 T cells after COVID-19. These receptors are not linked to any known antigen. The treatment is: roughly nine-day PBMC culture with coronavirus spike peptide pools or control peptides (ViraFEST assay). Cultured CD4+ T cell DNA underwent sequencing with the Oncomine TCR Beta short-read assay. TCRdb reprocessed the PCR reads via MiXCR and lists one record per CDR3 protein. The sample yields 20,000 to 25,000 distinct CDR3 sequences, around 48% seen once. The sequencing sample was made of CD4+ T cells from blood, cultured in vitro. The receptors stem from a human donor who had recovered from COVID-19.

This chain links TRBV20-1 with TRBJ1-6; weak D call: TRBD1 (5 bases). Germline V gene data show CDR1 as DFQATT and CDR2 as SNEGSKA (reference sequence). This CDR3 region has 17 residues. V was cut by 1 base and J by 0 bases, with 13 bases left in between. The CDR3 loop is CSARVRRQSSYNSPLHF. For the CDR3, the DNA is TGCAGTGCTAGAGTCAGGAGACAGAGCTCCTATAATTCACCCCTCCACTTT.

The chain carries TRBV9 and TRBJ2-1, with 8 bases matching TRBD2. The germline CDR1 and CDR2 sequences are SGDLS and YYNGEE. The CDR3 extends over 15 amino acids. With V trimmed by 3 bases and J by 6 bases, 8 bases remained unmatched. CDR3 sequence reads: CASSAEREWGNEQFF. Written as DNA, the CDR3 is TGTGCCAGCAGCGCCGAGCGGGAGTGGGGCAATGAGCAGTTCTTC.

This chain uses TRBV24-1 with TRBJ2-3; D possibly corresponds to TRBD2 (5 bases). V shed 5 bases and J shed 0 bases, with 8 bases lying between them. The CDR3 is made up of 14 amino acids. The germline CDR1 and CDR2 sequences are KGHDR and SFDVKD. The CDR3, as DNA: TGTGCCACCAGTGCCCCGGGGAGCACAGATACGCAGTATTTT. Amino acid sequence: CATSAPGSTDTQYF.

This rearrangement joins TRBV28 to TRBJ1-2; D not resolved. Germline CDR1 is MDHEN and CDR2 is SYDVKM. CDR3 size: 13 residues. V shed 6 bases and J shed 4 bases, with 12 bases lying between them. CDR3 region: CASRGQAVYGYTF. CDR3 DNA: TGTGCCAGCAGGGGCCAGGCGGTCTATGGCTACACCTTC.

Only one count was recorded for this clonotype. The gene calls are TRBV7-2 and TRBJ2-7, with TRBD2 matching 8 bases. Germline V gives CDR1 SGHTA, CDR2 FQGNSA. This CDR3 has 15 residues. The V segment lost 1 base and the J segment 3 bases; nucleotides outside the gene matches: 5. The CDR3 DNA reads TGTGCCAGCAGCTTAGTTAGCGGGGCCCGCTACGAGCAGTACTTC. Its translation: CASSLVSGARYEQYF.

DNA for the CDR3: TGCAGTGCTAGAGCCGGAGCGAGCACAGATACGCAGTATTTT. Translating it yields CSARAGASTDTQYF. This chain links TRBV20-1 with TRBJ2-3; D not certain. This CDR3 comprises 14 residues. The germline gives CDR1 DFQATT, CDR2 SNEGSKA (reference sequence). Between the trimmed V and J ends, which lost 1 base and 0 bases, there was a span of 8 bases.

The gene calls are TRBV20-1 and TRBJ2-7; D ambiguous. CDR3 size: 14 residues. The germline gives CDR1 DFQATT, CDR2 SNEGSKA (reference sequence). Trimming stripped 6 bases from V and 5 bases from J, with 20 bases between. The CDR3 sequence: CSAPPVGPSHEQYF. Here the CDR3 DNA reads TGCAGTGCCCCCCCCGTGGGCCCTTCCCACGAGCAGTACTTC.

V is TRBV19 and J is TRBJ2-5; 8 nucleotides match TRBD1. There are 13 residues in the CDR3. CDR1 is LNHDA, CDR2 SQIVND, per germline (reference sequence). With V trimmed by 3 bases and J by 4 bases, 1 base remained unmatched. DNA for the CDR3: TGTGCCAGTAGTATCACAGGGGGAGAGACCCAGTACTTC. It yields the protein CASSITGGETQYF.

The table lists this clonotype with a few counts. This chain connects TRBV28 to TRBJ2-7, with TRBD1 matching over 7 bases. This CDR3 has 15 amino acids. Germline V gives CDR1 MDHEN, CDR2 SYDVKM. J lost 1 base, V lost 2 bases, and 5 bases had no gene match. The CDR3 is CASSLPGQVSYEQYF. CDR3 nucleotide sequence: TGTGCCAGCAGTTTACCAGGACAGGTGTCCTACGAGCAGTACTTC.

The sample holds one count of this clonotype. The rearrangement uses TRBV28 and TRBJ1-2, with 7 nucleotides matching TRBD1. The ends lost 7 bases at V and 1 base at J; junction bases unmatched: 12. From germline, CDR1 is MDHEN and CDR2 SYDVKM. This CDR3 comprises 16 residues. CDR3 in amino acids: CASTARDRPLNYGYTF. In nucleotides, the CDR3 is TGTGCCAGCACCGCCCGGGACAGACCGCTTAACTATGGCTACACCTTC.

V gene TRBV28 combines with J gene TRBJ2-3; 9 bases align to TRBD2. V lost 1 base to trimming and J lost 6 bases; unmatched junction nucleotides: 2. Germline CDR1 is MDHEN and CDR2 is SYDVKM. The length of the CDR3 is 14 residues. The CDR3 loop reads CASSLSLAGDTQYF. CDR3 DNA: TGTGCCAGCAGTTTATCCCTAGCGGGGGATACGCAGTATTTT.

This sequence joins TRBV11-3 and TRBJ2-5; perhaps TRBD2 as D (5 bases). The CDR3 sequence is 15 residues long. Trimming stripped 5 bases from V and 5 bases from J, with 18 bases between. Germline loops: CDR1 SGHNT, CDR2 YENEEA. The CDR3, as DNA: TGTGCCAGCAGCCCGACGGGGTCATACTTGGAGACCCAGTACTTC. Protein sequence: CASSPTGSYLETQYF.

This clonotype has only a few counts. V gene TRBV6-1 combines with J gene TRBJ1-1; D may be TRBD1 (6 bases). This CDR3 has 15 amino acids. Germline V lookup: CDR1 MNHNS, CDR2 SASEGT. V lost 6 bases to trimming and J lost 4 bases, with 18 bases between them. The CDR3: CASRWMKGGITEAFF. In DNA form, the CDR3 reads TGTGCCAGCAGATGGATGAAGGGGGGTATCACTGAAGCTTTCTTT.

V is TRBV2 and J is TRBJ2-6, with a possible D match to TRBD1 (7 bases). Trimming left V 10 bases short and J 4 bases short, with 11 bases between. CDR3 length: 13 amino acids. Germline CDR1 reads SNHLY; CDR2 reads FYNNEI. Here the CDR3 reads CANQGGGANVLTF. The CDR3 region has the DNA TGTGCCAATCAGGGGGGCGGGGCCAACGTCCTGACTTTC. Full variable domain (missing parts from reference TRBV2 and TRBJ2-6): EPEVTQTPSHQVTQMGQEVILRCVPISNHLYFYWYRQILGQKVEFLVSFYNNEISEKSEIFDDQFSVERPDGSNFTLKIRSTKLEDSAMYFCANQGGGANVLTFGAGSRLTVL.

CDR3 sequence (DNA): TGTGCCAGCAGTTCCGGACAGGGGCTTGGCACAGATACGCAGTATTTT. Its translation is CASSSGQGLGTDTQYF. The chain is built from TRBV12-3 or TRBV12-4 and TRBJ2-3, with 9 bases aligning to TRBD1. The CDR3 consists of 16 residues. Losses at the gene ends were 4 bases for V and 1 base for J; bases not matched to a gene: 6.

The gene calls are TRBV6-5 and TRBJ1-2, with no clear D. This CDR3 has 16 residues. Trimming stripped 0 bases from V and 4 bases from J, with 15 bases between. Germline assignment: CDR1 MNHEY and CDR2 SVGAGI. Here the CDR3 DNA reads TGTGCCAGCAGTTACTCAGGCTCCCCTAAGGGCTATGGCTACACCTTC. Its protein product is CASSYSGSPKGYGYTF.

There are a few counts of this clonotype. The chain couples TRBV7-9 to TRBJ2-1, with TRBD1 as a possible D gene (5 bases). The CDR3 loop spans 13 amino acids. Trimming left V 3 bases short and J 4 bases short, with 7 bases between. Germline CDR1 reads SEHNR; CDR2 reads FQNEAQ (reference sequence). The CDR3 DNA reads TGTGCCAGCAGCTTGACAGATTACAATGAGCAGTTCTTC. This translates into CASSLTDYNEQFF. Combining the CDR3 with reference TRBV7-9 and TRBJ2-1 gives the whole variable domain DTGVSQNPRHKITKRGQNVTFRCDPISEHNRLYWYRQTLGQGPEFLTYFQNEAQLEKSRLLSDRFSAERPKGSFSTLEIQRTEQGDSAMYLCASSLTDYNEQFFGPGTRLTVL.

About this clonotype: The germline gene is not matched at one end of the junction; a read error may be the cause. The chain is built from TRBV7-9 and TRBJ2-1, with D perhaps TRBD2 (6 bases). CDR3 length equals 15 residues. Germline V gene data show CDR1 as SEHNR and CDR2 as FQNEAQ (reference sequence). CDR3 bases: TGTGCCAGCAGCTTGAGGCGGGGCCCCTACAATGAGCAGCTCTTC. Protein product: CASSLRRGPYNEQLF. The full variable domain, with the rest looked up from reference TRBV7-9 and TRBJ2-1, is DTGVSQNPRHKITKRGQNVTFRCDPISEHNRLYWYRQTLGQGPEFLTYFQNEAQLEKSRLLSDRFSAERPKGSFSTLEIQRTEQGDSAMYLCASSLRRGPYNEQLFGPGTRLTVL.

This clonotype was observed a few times. The genes are TRBV20-1 and TRBJ1-1; 8 bases fit TRBD1. The J segment lost 1 base and the V segment lost 0 bases, leaving 7 bases of the junction unmatched. Germline V gene sequence: CDR1 DFQATT, CDR2 SNEGSKA (reference sequence). This CDR3 contains 16 residues. CDR3 in DNA: TGCAGTGCTAGAGATGGTCAGGGGGCTAGGAACACTGAAGCTTTCTTT. Translating gives CSARDGQGARNTEAFF.

This chain connects TRBV9 to TRBJ1-3; no clear D gene. The CDR3 length is 13 residues. V was clipped by 4 bases and J by 2 bases, with 7 bases between them. CDR1 is SGDLS and CDR2 is YYNGEE in the germline V gene. The CDR3 loop is CASSRATGNTIYF. In DNA, the CDR3 is TGTGCCAGCAGCAGGGCAACTGGAAACACCATATATTTT.

The chain employs TRBV6-1 and TRBJ1-2; 7 bases are shared with TRBD1. Germline V CDR1 and CDR2: MNHNS, SASEGT. The CDR3 covers 15 residues. Germline trimming cut 4 bases from V and 2 bases from J; bases unmatched to any gene: 7. The CDR3 DNA sequence: TGTGCCAGCAGTGGAGGGGGCCGTTCGAACTATGGCTACACCTTC. It yields the protein CASSGGGRSNYGYTF.